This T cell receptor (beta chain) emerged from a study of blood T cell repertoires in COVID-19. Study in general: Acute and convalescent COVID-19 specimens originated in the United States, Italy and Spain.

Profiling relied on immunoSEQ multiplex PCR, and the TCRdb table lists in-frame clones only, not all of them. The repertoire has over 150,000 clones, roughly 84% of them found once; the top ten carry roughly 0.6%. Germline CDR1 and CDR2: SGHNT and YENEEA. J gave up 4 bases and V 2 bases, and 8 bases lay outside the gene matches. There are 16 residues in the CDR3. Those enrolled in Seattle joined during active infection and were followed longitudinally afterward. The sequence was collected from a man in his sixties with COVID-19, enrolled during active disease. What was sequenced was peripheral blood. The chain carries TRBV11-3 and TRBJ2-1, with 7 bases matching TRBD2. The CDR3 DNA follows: TGTGCCAGCAGCTTACCTTCAGCGGGAAAATACAATGAGCAGTTCTTC. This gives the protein CASSLPSAGKYNEQFF. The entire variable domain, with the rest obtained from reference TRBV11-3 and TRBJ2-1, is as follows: EAGVVQSPRYKIIEKKQPVAFWCNPISGHNTLYWYLQNLGQGPELLIRYENEEAVDDSQLPKDRFSAERLKGVDSTLKIQPAELGDSAVYLCASSLPSAGKYNEQFFGPGTRLTVL.